These 2 T cell receptor beta chains originate from one sample sequenced in a study of OX40 agonist ivuxolimab in advanced cancers. The data were produced by immunoSEQ multiplex PCR, yet TCRdb's version contains in-frame clones alone and is incomplete. The sample includes 35,000 to 45,000 clones, around 89% of them seen just once. This specimen was CD4+ or CD8+ T cells sorted from blood, taken in a trial of the OX40 agonist ivuxolimab. These receptors originate from an adult with an advanced solid tumor such as melanoma, head and neck, liver or kidney cancer.

The chain links TRBV18 to TRBJ2-7; a weak D match, TRBD2 (6 bases). CDR3 length: 13 amino acids. Trimming shortened V by 4 bases and J by 0 bases, and 7 bases separated the two germline ends. The V gene's germline CDR1 is KGHSH and CDR2 LQKENI. CDR3 nucleotides: TGTGCCAGCTCACGCGGGAACTCCTACGAGCAGTACTTC. Its translation: CASSRGNSYEQYF.

V usage is TRBV23-1 and J usage is TRBJ2-7; D uncertain. TRBV23-1 is an ORF, and what it does is uncertain. The CDR3 consists of 16 residues. V shed 0 bases and J shed 0 bases, with 12 bases lying between them. The DNA for the CDR3 is TGCGCCAGCAGTCAATCAGAGAGGCAATCCTCCTACGAGCAGTACTTC. This codes for CASSQSERQSSYEQYF.